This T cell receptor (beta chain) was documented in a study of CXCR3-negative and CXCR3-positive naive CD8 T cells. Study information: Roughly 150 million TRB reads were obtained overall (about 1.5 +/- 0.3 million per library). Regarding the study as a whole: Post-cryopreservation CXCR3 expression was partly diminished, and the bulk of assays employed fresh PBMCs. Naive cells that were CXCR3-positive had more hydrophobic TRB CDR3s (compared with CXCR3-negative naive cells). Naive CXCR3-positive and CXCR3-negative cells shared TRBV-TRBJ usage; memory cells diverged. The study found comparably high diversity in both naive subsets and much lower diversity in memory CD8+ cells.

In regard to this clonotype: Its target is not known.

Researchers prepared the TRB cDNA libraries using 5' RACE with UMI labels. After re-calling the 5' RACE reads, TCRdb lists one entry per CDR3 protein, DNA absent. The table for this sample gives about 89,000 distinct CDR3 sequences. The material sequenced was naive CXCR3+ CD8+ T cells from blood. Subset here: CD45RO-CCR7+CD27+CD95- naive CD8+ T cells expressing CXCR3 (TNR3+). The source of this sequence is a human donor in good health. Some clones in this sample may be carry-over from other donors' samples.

The CDR3 reads CASSLYRGETQYF. The chain combines TRBV7-3 with TRBJ2-5; without DNA, the TCRdb call of TRBD1 cannot be checked. Germline assignment: CDR1 SGHTA and CDR2 FQGTGA. The CDR3 length is 13 residues.